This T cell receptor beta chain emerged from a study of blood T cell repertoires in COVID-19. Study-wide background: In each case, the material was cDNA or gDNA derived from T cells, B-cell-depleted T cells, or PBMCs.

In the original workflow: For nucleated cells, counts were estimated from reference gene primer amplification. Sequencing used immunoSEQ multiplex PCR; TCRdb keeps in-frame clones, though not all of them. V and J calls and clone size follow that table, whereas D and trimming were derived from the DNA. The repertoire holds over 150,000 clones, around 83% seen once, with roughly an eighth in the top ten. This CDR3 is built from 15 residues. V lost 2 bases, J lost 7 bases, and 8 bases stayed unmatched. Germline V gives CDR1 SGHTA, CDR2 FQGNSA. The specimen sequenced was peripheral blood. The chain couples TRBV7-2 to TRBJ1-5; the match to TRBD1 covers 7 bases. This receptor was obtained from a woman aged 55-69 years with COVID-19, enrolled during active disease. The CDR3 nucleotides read TGTGCCAGCAGCTTAAACAGGGGCTCGGGACAGCCCCAGCATTTT. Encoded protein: CASSLNRGSGQPQHF.